Detailed here is one T cell receptor (beta chain). One entry per CDR3 protein results from TCRdb running MiXCR on the RT-PCR reads. The sample has about 680,000 distinct CDR3 sequences, 14% seen once. Specimen: memory CD4+ T cells from blood. This sequence was found in a female donor in good health, serving as a healthy control.

Here the CDR3 DNA reads TGTGCCAGCAGCAACCGGGACAGTGACTACGAGCAGTACTTC. Its protein is CASSNRDSDYEQYF. The genes are TRBV13 and TRBJ2-7; 7 bases align to TRBD1. CDR1 and CDR2 (germline): PRHDT, FYEKMQ (reference sequence). The CDR3 has 14 residues. V was clipped by 5 bases and J by 3 bases; unmatched bases: 7.